The T cell receptor beta chain described here comes from a study of blood T cell repertoires in COVID-19. Study at large: Samples of COVID-19 (acute and convalescent) were obtained from the United States, Italy and Spain. The analysed material was cDNA or gDNA that came from T cells, B-cell-depleted T cells, or PBMCs.

Authors' methods: Counts of nucleated cells, estimated from reference gene primer amplification, were obtained. Data came from immunoSEQ multiplex PCR; TCRdb stores just in-frame clones and leaves some out. Clone size and V and J calls were adopted from that table, with D and trimming inferred from the DNA. The profile covers nearly 350,000 clones, with 85% to 90% appearing a single time and 6% to 8% taken by the ten largest. J gave up 4 bases and V 0 bases, and 8 bases lay outside the gene matches. CDR3 size: 15 residues. The germline CDR1 and CDR2 sequences are GTSNPN and SVGIG (reference sequence). During active infection, Seattle patients enrolled and were then monitored through disease.

The material sequenced was peripheral blood. The origin of this receptor is a woman in her sixties or seventies with COVID-19, enrolled during active disease. The chain recombines TRBV30 with TRBJ1-2; the match to TRBD1 covers 7 bases. In DNA, the CDR3 is TGTGCCTGGAGTGTCAGACAGGGAAGTAGCTATGGCTACACCTTC. As protein: CAWSVRQGSSYGYTF.